What follows is one T cell receptor (beta chain) and its context. What this receptor recognizes is not known. Base qualities are not recorded, but no much larger clone differs from it by a single base. The CDR3 contains 12 residues, cysteine and phenylalanine counted. Kept here is only the CDR3 DNA, which spans 36 bases and is read in frame from base 1. V is reduced by 3 bases and J by 3 bases, leaving a spacing of 5 bases between them. CDR1 and CDR2 were assigned from the germline V gene as WSHSY and SAAADI. This record comes from a study of blood T cell repertoires in COVID-19 (TCRdb year 2020). Regarding the study in general: The collaborator samples originated in the United States, Italy and Spain and spanned the acute and convalescent phases of COVID-19. The prospective study material was composed of cDNA or gDNA derived from T cells, B-cell-depleted T cells, or PBMCs. Subjects who had been exposed to COVID-19, were actively infected with it, or had recovered from it provided the deeply sampled blood TCRbeta repertoires that made up the dataset. The repertoires were released in a freely available public database meant as a resource for research on the immune response to SARS-CoV-2. The samples were drawn from two sources: the first 160 participants of the ongoing ImmuneRACE study, and about 1,300 subjects contributed by 6 global collaborators. Sample metadata almost always included a de-identified subject ID, COVID-19 status, age in years and sex. Where HLA class I and class II types were available, the types were taken from metadata supplied by the sample provider, not from assay-based typing. General conclusions and limits of the study: The quantity of clinical and demographic metadata differed by source and by participant and was supplied without curation.

In Seattle, one collaborating source enrolled patients while the infection was active and tracked those patients longitudinally over the course of disease. Each collaborating institution followed its own protocols to collect whole blood in K2EDTA tubes. For TCRbeta analysis, collaborators shipped samples in one of three forms: frozen whole blood, isolated PBMCs, or DNA extracted from either of those sample types. The immunoSEQ Assay, a bias-controlled multiplex PCR, was used to amplify TCRbeta CDR3 regions from genomic DNA. Per the original workflow: The number of nucleated cells in each sample was estimated from the amplification of reference gene primers within the assay. To quantify the absolute abundance of each unique TCRbeta CDR3 rearrangement, sequence reads were collapsed and filtered. For each sample, productive Simpson clonality was calculated as the square root of Simpson's diversity index over productive rearrangements. This is the immuneACCESS table as TCRdb keeps it, with only in-frame sequences that have V and J called. A part of the clones is gone; compared with another copy, unresolved V genes explain less than half, and the rest is unexplained. That table supplies the V and J calls and clone size; D and trimming were determined from the DNA. This sample has approximately 200,000 clones in its table, and 94% of those were observed once. In total, the top ten clones hold 0.7% to 0.8% of the sample.

This chain is built from TRBV10-2 and TRBJ2-5, and possibly TRBD1, on 5 matching bases. The source of this sequence is a man between 25 and 39 years old with COVID-19, enrolled during active disease. The sample was peripheral blood. The DNA sequence is TGCGCCAGCAGTGAACAGGAAGAGACCCAGTACTTC. Its protein reads: CASSEQEETQYF.